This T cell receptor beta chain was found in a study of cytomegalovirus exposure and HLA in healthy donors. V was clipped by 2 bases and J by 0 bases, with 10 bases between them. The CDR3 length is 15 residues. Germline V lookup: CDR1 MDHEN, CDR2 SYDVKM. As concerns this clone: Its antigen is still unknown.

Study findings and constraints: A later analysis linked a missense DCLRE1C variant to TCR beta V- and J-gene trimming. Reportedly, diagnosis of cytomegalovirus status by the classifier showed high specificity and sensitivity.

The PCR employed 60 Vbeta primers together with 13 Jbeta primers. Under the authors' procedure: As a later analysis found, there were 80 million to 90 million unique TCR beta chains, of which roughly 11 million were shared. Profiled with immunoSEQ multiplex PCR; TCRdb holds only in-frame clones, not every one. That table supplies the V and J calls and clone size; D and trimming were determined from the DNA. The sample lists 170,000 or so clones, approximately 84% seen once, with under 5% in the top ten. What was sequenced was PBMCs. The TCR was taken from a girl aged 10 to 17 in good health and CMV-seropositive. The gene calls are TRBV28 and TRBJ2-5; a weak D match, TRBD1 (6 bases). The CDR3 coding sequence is TGTGCCAGCAGTTTAGACCAGGGGAACCAAGAGACCCAGTACTTC. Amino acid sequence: CASSLDQGNQETQYF. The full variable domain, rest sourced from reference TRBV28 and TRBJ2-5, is DVKVTQSSRYLVKRTGEKVFLECVQDMDHENMFWYRQDPGLGLRLIYFSYDVKMKEKGDIPEGYSVSREKKERFSLILESASTNQTSMYLCASSLDQGNQETQYFGPGTRLLVL.